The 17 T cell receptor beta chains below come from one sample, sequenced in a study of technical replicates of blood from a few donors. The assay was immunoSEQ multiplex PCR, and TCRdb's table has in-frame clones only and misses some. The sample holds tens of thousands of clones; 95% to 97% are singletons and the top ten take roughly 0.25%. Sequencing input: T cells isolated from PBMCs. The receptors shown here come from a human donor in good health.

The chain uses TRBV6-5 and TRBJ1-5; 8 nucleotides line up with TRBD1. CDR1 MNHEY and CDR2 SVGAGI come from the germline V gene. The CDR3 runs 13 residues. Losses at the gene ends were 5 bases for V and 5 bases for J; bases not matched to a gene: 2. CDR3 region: CASSRTGHQPQHF. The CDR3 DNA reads TGTGCCAGCAGTCGGACAGGGCATCAGCCCCAGCATTTT.

In DNA form, the CDR3 reads TGTGCCAGCAGCTTCGTGGGGGGGAGTCGTAACTATGGCTACACCTTC. Amino acids: CASSFVGGSRNYGYTF. This sequence joins TRBV5-6 and TRBJ1-2, with a possible D match to TRBD1 (5 bases). The CDR3 is 16 residues long. CDR1 is SGHDT, CDR2 YYEEEE, per germline. Trimming took 2 bases from V and 1 from J, leaving 15 bases between them.

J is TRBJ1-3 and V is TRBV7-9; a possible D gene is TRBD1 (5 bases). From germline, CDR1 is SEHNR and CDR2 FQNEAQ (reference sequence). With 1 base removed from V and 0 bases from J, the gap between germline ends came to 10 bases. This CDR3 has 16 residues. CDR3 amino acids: CASSLGFGASGNTIYF. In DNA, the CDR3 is TGTGCCAGCAGCTTAGGATTTGGGGCCTCTGGAAACACCATATATTTT.

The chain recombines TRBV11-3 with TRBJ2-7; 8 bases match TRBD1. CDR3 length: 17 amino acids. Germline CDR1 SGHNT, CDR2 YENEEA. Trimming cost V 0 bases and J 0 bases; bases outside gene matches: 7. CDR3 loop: CASSLDPWTGNSYEQYF. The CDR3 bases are TGTGCCAGCAGCTTAGATCCCTGGACAGGGAACTCCTACGAGCAGTACTTC.

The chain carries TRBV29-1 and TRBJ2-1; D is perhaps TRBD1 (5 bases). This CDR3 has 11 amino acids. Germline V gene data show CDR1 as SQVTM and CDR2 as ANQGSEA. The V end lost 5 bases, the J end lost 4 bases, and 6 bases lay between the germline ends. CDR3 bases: TGCAGCGTTCAGGGTTACAATGAGCAGTTCTTC. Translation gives CSVQGYNEQFF.

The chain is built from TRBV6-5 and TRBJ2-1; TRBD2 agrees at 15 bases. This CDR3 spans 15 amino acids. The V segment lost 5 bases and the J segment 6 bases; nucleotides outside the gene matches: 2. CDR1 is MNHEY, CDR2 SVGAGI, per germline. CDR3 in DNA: TGTGCCAGCAGTGGGACTAGCGGGAGGAGCAATGAGCAGTTCTTC. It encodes CASSGTSGRSNEQFF.

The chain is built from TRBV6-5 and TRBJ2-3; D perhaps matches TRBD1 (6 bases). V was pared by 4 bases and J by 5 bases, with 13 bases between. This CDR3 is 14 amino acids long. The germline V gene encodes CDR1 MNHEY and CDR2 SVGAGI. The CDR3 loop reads CASSLDRTRDTQYF. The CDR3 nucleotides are TGTGCCAGCAGTTTGGACAGAACGAGAGATACGCAGTATTTT.

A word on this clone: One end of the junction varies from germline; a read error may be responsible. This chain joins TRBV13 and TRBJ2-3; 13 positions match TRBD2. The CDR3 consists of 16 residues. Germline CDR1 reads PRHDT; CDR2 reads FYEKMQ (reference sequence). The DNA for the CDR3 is TGTGCCAGCAGCGTAGGGACTAGCGGGGGCACAGATACGCAGTATTTT. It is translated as CASSVGTSGGTDTQYF.

Here the CDR3 reads CASSSTGAKNTEAFF. The CDR3 DNA reads TGTGCCAGCAGCTCGACAGGGGCCAAGAACACTGAAGCTTTCTTT. The chain couples TRBV7-7 to TRBJ1-1; TRBD1 agrees at 8 bases. The CDR3 totals 15 residues. V was pared by 4 bases and J by 1 base, with 5 bases of the junction left unmatched. The germline V gene encodes CDR1 SSHAT and CDR2 FNYEAQ (reference sequence). The full variable domain, rest sourced from reference TRBV7-7 and TRBJ1-1, is GAGVSQSPRYKVTKRGQDVTLRCDPISSHATLYWYQQALGQGPEFLTYFNYEAQPDKSGLPSDRFSAERPEGSISTLTIQRTEQRDSAMYRCASSSTGAKNTEAFFGQGTRLTVV.

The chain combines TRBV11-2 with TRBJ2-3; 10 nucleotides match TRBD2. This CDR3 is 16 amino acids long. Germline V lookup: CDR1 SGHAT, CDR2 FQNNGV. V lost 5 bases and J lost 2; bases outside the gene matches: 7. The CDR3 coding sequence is TGTGCCAGCAGCCGAATAGCGGGAGGTAACACAGATACGCAGTATTTT. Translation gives CASSRIAGGNTDTQYF.

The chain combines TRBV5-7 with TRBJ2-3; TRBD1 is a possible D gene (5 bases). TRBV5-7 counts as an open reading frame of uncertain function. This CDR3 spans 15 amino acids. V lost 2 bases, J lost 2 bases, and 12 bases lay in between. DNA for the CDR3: TGTGCCAGCAGCTTTCCAGGGCTTCACACAGATACGCAGTATTTT. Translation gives CASSFPGLHTDTQYF.

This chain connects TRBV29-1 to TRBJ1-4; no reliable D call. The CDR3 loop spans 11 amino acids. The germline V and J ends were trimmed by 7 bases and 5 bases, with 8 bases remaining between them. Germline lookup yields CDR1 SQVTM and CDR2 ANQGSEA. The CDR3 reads CSAAGNEKLFF. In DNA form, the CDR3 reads TGCAGCGCGGCGGGGAATGAAAAACTGTTTTTT.

The CDR3 spells CASTPRAGIPGELFF. Written as DNA, the CDR3 is TGTGCCAGCACCCCCCGGGCGGGGATTCCTGGGGAGCTGTTTTTT. The V gene is TRBV4-2, the J gene TRBJ2-2; the D gene is possibly TRBD2 (6 bases). The CDR3 is 15 amino acids. Germline V gives CDR1 LGHNA, CDR2 YNFKEQ. Trimming stripped 7 bases from V and 8 bases from J, with 20 bases between.

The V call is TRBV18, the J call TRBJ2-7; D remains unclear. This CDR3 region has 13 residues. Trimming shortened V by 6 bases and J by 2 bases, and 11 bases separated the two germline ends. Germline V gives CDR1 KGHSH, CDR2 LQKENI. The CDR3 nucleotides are TGTGCCAGCTCGCACGGTGGTACCTACGAGCAGTACTTC. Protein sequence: CASSHGGTYEQYF.

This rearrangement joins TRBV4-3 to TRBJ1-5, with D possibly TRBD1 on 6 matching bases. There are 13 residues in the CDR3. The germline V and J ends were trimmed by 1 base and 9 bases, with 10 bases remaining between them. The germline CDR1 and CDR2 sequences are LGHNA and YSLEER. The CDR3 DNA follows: TGCGCCAGCAGCCAAGGGGGGGGCCTGCCCCAGCATTTT. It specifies CASSQGGGLPQHF.

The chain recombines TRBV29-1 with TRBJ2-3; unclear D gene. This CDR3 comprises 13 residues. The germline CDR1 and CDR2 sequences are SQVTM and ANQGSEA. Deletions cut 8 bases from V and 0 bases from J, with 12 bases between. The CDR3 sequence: CSSQEASTDTQYF. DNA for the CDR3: TGCAGCTCCCAAGAAGCTAGCACAGATACGCAGTATTTT.

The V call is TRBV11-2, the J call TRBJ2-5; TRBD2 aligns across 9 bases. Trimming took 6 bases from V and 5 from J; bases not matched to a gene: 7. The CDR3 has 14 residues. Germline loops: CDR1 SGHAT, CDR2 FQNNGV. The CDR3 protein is CASRISGSGETQYF. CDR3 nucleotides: TGTGCCAGCAGGATTAGCGGGAGCGGGGAGACCCAGTACTTC.